A selection of T cell receptor beta chains follows, all from one sample in a study of technical replicates of blood from a handful of donors. TCRdb keeps only in-frame clones here, not all; method: immunoSEQ multiplex PCR. The sample lists 75,000 to 95,000 clones; 70% to 90% were seen once. The source material was T cells isolated from PBMCs. The receptors were gathered from a human donor in good health. The CDR3 runs from the conserved cysteine through the conserved F or W.

j_call v_call cdr3_aa
TRBJ2-7 TRBV7-3 CASSLIGLASEQYF
TRBJ1-5 TRBV27 CATTRDRSRYQPQHF
TRBJ2-5 TRBV11-2 CASSLYGVGVETQYF
TRBJ1-2 TRBV18 CASSPPRQNYGYTF
TRBJ2-7 TRBV11-2 CASSSGSGYEQYF
TRBJ2-4 TRBV9 CASSSGQGHGKNIQYF
TRBJ2-4 TRBV13 CASMGLVENIQYF
TRBJ2-2 TRBV28 CASSSSHLGTGTAGELFF
TRBJ2-1 TRBV29-1 CSVSLTQFNEQFF
TRBJ1-4 TRBV30 CACGGTNEKLFF
TRBJ1-2 TRBV30 CAWGQGGGYTF
TRBJ2-5 TRBV11-3 CASSLGDRVLETQYF
TRBJ1-5 TRBV19 CASSHGSSNQPQHF
TRBJ1-5 TRBV6-4 CASSGTGPYSNQPQHF
TRBJ2-2 TRBV20-1 CSARNTGELFF
TRBJ1-1 TRBV19 CASSIEREVDTEAFF
TRBJ2-7 TRBV28 CASSFPVGQGDLYEQYF
TRBJ2-7 TRBV11-2 CASSLGLAGAYEQYF
TRBJ2-2 TRBV5-4 CASSLDGLAGLTGELFF
TRBJ1-1 TRBV13 CASSLRSNTEAFF
TRBJ2-1 TRBV5-1 CASSPEGTEYNEQFF
TRBJ1-4 TRBV29-1 CSVDFVGDRVGEKLFF